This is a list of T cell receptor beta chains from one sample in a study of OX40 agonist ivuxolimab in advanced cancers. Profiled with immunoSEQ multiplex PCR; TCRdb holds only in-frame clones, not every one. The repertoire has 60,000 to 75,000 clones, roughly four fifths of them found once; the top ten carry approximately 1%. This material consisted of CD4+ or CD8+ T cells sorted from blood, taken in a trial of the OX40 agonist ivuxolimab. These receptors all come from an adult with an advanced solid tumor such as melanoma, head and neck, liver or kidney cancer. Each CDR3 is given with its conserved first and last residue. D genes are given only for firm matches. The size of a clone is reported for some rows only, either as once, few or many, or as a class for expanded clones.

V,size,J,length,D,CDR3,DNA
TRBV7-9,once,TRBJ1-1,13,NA,CASSLADGTEAFF,TGTGCCAGCAGCTTAGCTGACGGCACTGAAGCTTTCTTT
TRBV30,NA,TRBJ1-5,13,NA,CACQGQGNQPQHF,TGTGCCTGCCAGGGTCAAGGGAACCAGCCCCAGCATTTT
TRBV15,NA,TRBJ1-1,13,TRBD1,CATRDRWNTEAFF,TGTGCCACTAGGGACAGGTGGAACACTGAAGCTTTCTTT
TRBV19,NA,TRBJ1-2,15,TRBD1,CASTADRGRNYGYTF,TGTGCCAGTACAGCAGACAGGGGCCGTAACTATGGCTACACCTTC
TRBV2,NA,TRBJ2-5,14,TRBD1,CASTGTAQGETQYF,TGTGCCAGCACCGGGACAGCCCAAGGCGAGACCCAGTACTTC
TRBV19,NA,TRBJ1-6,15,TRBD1,CASSIGQGGDSPLHF,TGTGCCAGTAGTATAGGGCAGGGGGGTGATTCACCCCTCCACTTT
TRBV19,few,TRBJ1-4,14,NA,CASAPWGTNEKLFF,TGTGCCAGTGCCCCCTGGGGAACTAATGAAAAACTGTTTTTT
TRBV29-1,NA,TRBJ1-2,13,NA,CSVVREGNGGYTF,TGCAGCGTTGTCAGGGAGGGGAACGGTGGCTACACCTTC
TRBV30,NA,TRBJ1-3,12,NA,CAWGDSGNTIYF,TGTGCCTGGGGAGACTCTGGAAACACCATATATTTT
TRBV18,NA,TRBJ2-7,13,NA,CASSPQDGNEQYF,TGTGCCAGCTCACCACAAGACGGAAACGAGCAGTACTTC
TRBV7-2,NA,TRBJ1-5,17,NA,CASSLSALGFSNQPQHF,TGTGCCAGCAGCTTATCGGCCCTAGGGTTTAGCAATCAGCCCCAGCATTTT
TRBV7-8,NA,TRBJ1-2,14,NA,CASSYRTDNYGYTF,TGTGCCAGCAGCTACCGGACAGATAACTATGGCTACACCTTC
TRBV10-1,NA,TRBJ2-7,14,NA,CASSDLDSLLEQYF,TGCGCCAGCAGTGACCTGGACAGCCTGCTCGAGCAGTACTTC
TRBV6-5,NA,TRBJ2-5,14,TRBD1,CASSQDRGRETQYF,TGTGCCAGCAGCCAGGACAGGGGGCGAGAGACCCAGTACTTC
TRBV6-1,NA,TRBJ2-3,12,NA,CASREGGDTQYF,TGTGCCAGCAGGGAGGGGGGGGATACGCAGTATTTT
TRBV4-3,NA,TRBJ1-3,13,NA,CASSQEWGNTIYF,TGCGCCAGCAGCCAAGAGTGGGGAAACACCATATATTTT
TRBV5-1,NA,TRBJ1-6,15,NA,CASSDQTGSNSPLHF,TGCGCCAGCAGCGATCAAACAGGGAGTAATTCACCCCTCCACTTT
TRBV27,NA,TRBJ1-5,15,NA,CASRFSISNNQPQHF,TGTGCCAGCAGGTTCAGCATATCTAACAATCAGCCCCAGCATTTT
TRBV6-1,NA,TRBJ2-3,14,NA,CATRQVPTTDTQYF,TGTGCCACTAGACAAGTCCCTACCACAGATACGCAGTATTTT
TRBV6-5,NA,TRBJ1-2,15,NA,CASSYGGLSNYGYTF,TGTGCCAGCAGTTACGGTGGGCTCTCTAACTATGGCTACACCTTC
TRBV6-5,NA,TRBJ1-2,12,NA,CASRRGRDGYTF,TGTGCCAGCAGGCGGGGGCGGGATGGCTACACCTTC
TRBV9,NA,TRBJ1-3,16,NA,CASSVAPPATGNTIYF,TGTGCCAGCAGCGTAGCTCCCCCGGCAACTGGAAACACCATATATTTT